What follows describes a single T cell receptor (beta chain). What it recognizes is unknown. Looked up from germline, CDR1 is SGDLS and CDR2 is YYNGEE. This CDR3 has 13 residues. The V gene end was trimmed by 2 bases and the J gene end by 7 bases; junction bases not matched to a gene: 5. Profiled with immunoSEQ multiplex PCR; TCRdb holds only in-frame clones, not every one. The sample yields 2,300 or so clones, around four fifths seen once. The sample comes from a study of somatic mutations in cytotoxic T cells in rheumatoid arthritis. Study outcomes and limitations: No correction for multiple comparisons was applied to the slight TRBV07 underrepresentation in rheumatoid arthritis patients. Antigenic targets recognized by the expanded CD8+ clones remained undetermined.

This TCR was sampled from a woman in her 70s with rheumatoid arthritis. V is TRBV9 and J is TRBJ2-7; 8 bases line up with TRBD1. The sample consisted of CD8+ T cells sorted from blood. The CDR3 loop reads CASSVTTGGEQYF. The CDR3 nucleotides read TGTGCCAGCAGCGTTACAACAGGGGGAGAGCAGTACTTC.